What follows are 18 T cell receptor beta chains derived from one specimen sequenced in a study of Tregs in tolerant kidney transplant recipients. Clones were sequenced by immunoSEQ multiplex PCR, and TCRdb holds only the in-frame ones, with some missing. The sample includes hundreds of thousands of clones, around 81% of them seen just once. The sequenced sample consisted of CD4+ T cells from blood. Every receptor here comes from a human donor in good health.

The J gene is TRBJ2-7, the V gene TRBV5-1, with TRBD2 matching over 9 bases. The CDR3 is 15 amino acids. The ends lost 4 bases at V and 2 bases at J; junction bases unmatched: 7. CDR1 is SGHRS and CDR2 is YFSETQ in the germline V gene. CDR3 in DNA: TGCGCCAGCAGCCCCGGGACTAGCAGAACCTACGAGCAGTACTTC. It is translated as CASSPGTSRTYEQYF.

The chain joins TRBV6-5 to TRBJ1-3; D may be TRBD1 (6 bases). The germline V gene has CDR1 MNHEY and CDR2 SVGAGI. This CDR3 has 16 amino acids. Trimming removed 2 bases from V and 0 bases from J, with 11 bases in between. DNA for the CDR3: TGTGCCAGCAGTTACGACAGGTTCTCCTCTGGAAACACCATATATTTT. This codes for CASSYDRFSSGNTIYF.

The CDR3 DNA sequence: TGTGCCAGCACCCTTAGAGGTACAGATACGCAGTATTTT. Protein sequence: CASTLRGTDTQYF. The chain is built from TRBV27 and TRBJ2-3; D gene unclear. V dropped 7 bases and J dropped 3 bases, with 11 bases sitting between them. Germline CDR1 and CDR2: MNHEY and SMNVEV (reference sequence). The CDR3 sequence is 13 residues long.

This clone was recorded a few times. This chain joins TRBV6-5 and TRBJ1-3; 7 nucleotides match TRBD1. J gave up 4 bases and V 0 bases, and 6 bases lay outside the gene matches. The CDR3 runs to 16 residues. Germline values: CDR1 MNHEY, CDR2 SVGAGI. Here the CDR3 reads CASSYSKGARGNTIYF. The CDR3 DNA reads TGTGCCAGCAGTTACTCGAAGGGGGCGAGAGGAAACACCATATATTTT.

The rearrangement links TRBV11-2 to TRBJ2-2; 10 bases map to TRBD2. The CDR3 covers 17 residues. Germline CDR1 and CDR2: SGHAT and FQNNGV. With V trimmed by 5 bases and J by 6 bases, 12 bases remained unmatched. CDR3 amino acids: CASSPNSLAGVPGELFF. CDR3 nucleotide sequence: TGTGCCAGCAGCCCCAACTCCCTAGCGGGAGTTCCCGGGGAGCTGTTTTTT.

As to this clone: Other DNA sequences in the sample encode the same CDR3. The rearrangement links TRBV11-2 to TRBJ2-7; the D gene is possibly TRBD1 (8 bases). V was trimmed by 6 bases and J by 0 bases, leaving 21 bases between them. The CDR3 totals 17 residues. CDR1 and CDR2 (germline): SGHAT, FQNNGV. This CDR3 reads CASSSSGGGGASYEQYF. The CDR3 DNA is TGTGCCAGCAGTTCCTCAGGGGGCGGGGGTGCCTCCTACGAGCAGTACTTC.

This chain joins TRBV7-9 and TRBJ2-2; perhaps TRBD2 as D (5 bases). The CDR3 totals 18 residues. The V gene lost 1 base and the J gene lost 5 bases, with 20 bases spanning the gap. Germline loops: CDR1 SEHNR, CDR2 FQNEAQ (reference sequence). Written as DNA, the CDR3 is TGTGCCAGCAGCTTAGATTGGGTCGGTCAGCGGTCAACCGGGGAGCTGTTTTTT. As protein: CASSLDWVGQRSTGELFF.

The chain is built from TRBV6-5 and TRBJ1-2, with TRBD1 matching over 7 bases. The length of the CDR3 is 13 residues. CDR1 MNHEY and CDR2 SVGAGI come from the germline V gene. V lost 7 bases and J lost 6; bases outside the gene matches: 8. The CDR3 spells CASTNRQGHGYTF. The CDR3, as DNA: TGTGCCAGCACCAACCGACAGGGCCATGGCTACACCTTC.

The genes are TRBV10-1 and TRBJ1-2, with D possibly TRBD1 on 5 matching bases. This CDR3 spans 15 amino acids. The germline V gene has CDR1 WNHNN and CDR2 SYGVQD (reference sequence). V was clipped by 3 bases and J by 3 bases, with 14 bases between them. The CDR3 coding sequence is TGCGCCAGCAGTGATAGAAGGGGCCACGACTATGGCTACACCTTC. Translating gives CASSDRRGHDYGYTF.

The chain employs TRBV18 and TRBJ2-7; 7 nucleotides match TRBD1. CDR1 is KGHSH, CDR2 LQKENI, per germline. After removal of 2 bases from V and 0 bases from J, the junction contained 4 bases not matched to a gene. The CDR3 spans 15 residues. The CDR3 DNA follows: TGTGCCAGCTCACCAACAGGGGTAAACTCCTACGAGCAGTACTTC. Translating gives CASSPTGVNSYEQYF.

The chain links TRBV7-9 to TRBJ2-1; D not certain. Germline V CDR1 and CDR2: SEHNR, FQNEAQ (reference sequence). The V gene lost 1 base and the J gene lost 6 bases, with 7 bases spanning the gap. This CDR3 has 13 residues. The CDR3 bases are TGTGCCAGCAGCTTAGGACAACGCAATGAGCAGTTCTTC. Protein product: CASSLGQRNEQFF.

V is TRBV6-5 and J is TRBJ2-5, with unresolved D. The CDR3 covers 13 residues. Between the trimmed V and J ends, which lost 5 bases and 1 base, there was a span of 8 bases. CDR1 and CDR2 (germline): MNHEY, SVGAGI. CDR3 sequence (DNA): TGTGCCAGCAGTGATTGGCTCCAAGAGACCCAGTACTTC. This encodes CASSDWLQETQYF.

The chain carries TRBV13 and TRBJ2-7; TRBD1 matches at 12 bases. Germline assignment: CDR1 PRHDT and CDR2 FYEKMQ (reference sequence). V shed 5 bases, J shed 4 bases, and the junction held 6 bases outside the gene matches. The CDR3 spans 15 residues. The CDR3 DNA reads as TGTGCCAGCAGCATGGGACAGGGGGCCTCATACGAGCAGTACTTC. Translated: CASSMGQGASYEQYF.

Here the CDR3 reads CASSASPASTDTQYF. The CDR3 DNA reads TGTGCCAGCAGCGCCTCCCCGGCTAGCACAGATACGCAGTATTTT. This chain joins TRBV9 and TRBJ2-3; D remains ambiguous. Per germline, CDR1 SGDLS and CDR2 YYNGEE. Trimming cost V 3 bases and J 0 bases, with 11 bases left between them. CDR3 length equals 15 residues. Drawing the rest from reference TRBV9 and TRBJ2-3, the complete variable domain is DSGVTQTPKHLITATGQRVTLRCSPRSGDLSVYWYQQSLDQGLQFLIQYYNGEERAKGNILERFSAQQFPDLHSELNLSSLELGDSALYFCASSASPASTDTQYFGPGTRLTVL.

J is TRBJ2-1 and V is TRBV7-6, with TRBD2 as a possible D gene (6 bases). CDR3 size: 14 residues. Germline V lookup: CDR1 SGHVS, CDR2 FNYEAQ. Trimming stripped 7 bases from V and 6 bases from J, with 16 bases between. Here the CDR3 reads CASTPGSYRNEQFF. CDR3 nucleotides: TGTGCCAGCACTCCCGGGAGTTATCGCAATGAGCAGTTCTTC.

V gene TRBV5-1 combines with J gene TRBJ1-2; D remains unclear. V shed 0 bases and J shed 4 bases, with 7 bases lying between them. Germline assignment: CDR1 SGHRS and CDR2 YFSETQ. The CDR3 spans 13 residues. The CDR3 sequence is CASSLGEGYGYTF. The CDR3 bases are TGCGCCAGCAGCTTGGGAGAGGGCTATGGCTACACCTTC.

Details on this clone: Distinct nucleotide sequences in the sample also encode this CDR3. This chain uses TRBV5-6 with TRBJ1-4; 7 nucleotides agree with TRBD1. This CDR3 is 14 amino acids long. Germline CDR1 is SGHDT and CDR2 is YYEEEE. V dropped 2 bases and J dropped 6; count of bases not matched to a gene: 4. The CDR3, as DNA: TGTGCCAGCAGCTTCGACAGGGTTGATGAAAAACTGTTTTTT. Translating it yields CASSFDRVDEKLFF.

This chain uses TRBV18 with TRBJ1-5, with 9 bases aligning to TRBD1. The trim removed 5 bases at V and 4 bases at J, leaving 12 bases unmatched. Germline V gives CDR1 KGHSH, CDR2 LQKENI. The CDR3 sequence is 17 residues long. CDR3 protein: CASSSNSGTGSNQPQHF. CDR3 nucleotides: TGTGCCAGCTCATCTAACTCCGGGACAGGGAGTAATCAGCCCCAGCATTTT.